These 28 T cell receptor beta chains share one sample of origin, sequenced in a study of blood T cells in healthy people across ages. Together with a sample-barcoded 5' primer, a J-beta primer mix was included in a second PCR lasting roughly 6 to 12 cycles. TCRdb independently ran MiXCR on the 5' RACE reads; one entry per CDR3 protein. The table lists over 600,000 distinct CDR3 sequences, around 38% of them singletons, with 30% in the top ten. Input material: blood. These receptors were collected from a man older than 75 in good health.

The J gene is TRBJ2-4, the V gene TRBV20-1; 7 bases match TRBD1. The DNA matches TRBJ2-7 better at its end, which makes the J call doubtful. CDR3 length: 14 residues. From germline, CDR1 is DFQATT and CDR2 SNEGSKA (reference sequence). The CDR3 region is CSAELRTGLYEQYF. Written as DNA, the CDR3 is TGCAGTGCCGAACTCCGGACAGGACTCTACGAGCAGTACTTC.

The chain joins TRBV3-1 to TRBJ2-1; 12 nucleotides line up with TRBD2. Looked up from germline, CDR1 is LGHDT and CDR2 is YNNKEL (reference sequence). V dropped 1 base and J dropped 7; count of bases not matched to a gene: 5. The CDR3 consists of 16 residues. The CDR3 DNA reads TGTGCCAGCAGCCAAGCCCTAGCGGGGGGGCAGAATGAGCAGTTCTTC. It encodes CASSQALAGGQNEQFF.

The sample holds a few counts of this clonotype. The V gene is TRBV6-6, the J gene TRBJ1-6, with a weak D call TRBD1 (5 bases). The CDR3 covers 15 residues. The V end lost 2 bases, the J end lost 7 bases, and 12 bases lay between the germline ends. Germline V gene data show CDR1 as MNHNY and CDR2 as SVGAGI (reference sequence). The CDR3 region is CASSYAQGYNSPLHF. CDR3 nucleotide sequence: TGTGCCAGCAGTTACGCGCAGGGTTACAATTCACCCCTCCACTTT.

Remarks on this clonotype: At one end the junction does not follow the germline gene, possibly because of a read error. This rearrangement joins TRBV7-2 to TRBJ2-3; weak D call: TRBD1 (6 bases). Germline V gene sequence: CDR1 SGHTA, CDR2 FQGNSA. The CDR3 covers 15 residues. The CDR3 loop is CASSSGVVSTDAQYF. CDR3 nucleotide sequence: TGTGCCAGCAGCTCAGGGGTAGTAAGCACAGATGCGCAGTATTTT.

The rearrangement links TRBV7-2 to TRBJ2-1, with 11 nucleotides matching TRBD2. CDR1 and CDR2 (germline): SGHTA, FQGNSA. J was trimmed by 8 bases and V by 1 base; bases with no gene match: 13. CDR3 length equals 18 residues. This CDR3 reads CASSLGASGRPGKDEQFF. CDR3 bases: TGTGCCAGCAGCTTAGGGGCTAGCGGGAGGCCGGGAAAAGATGAGCAGTTCTTC. Drawing the rest from reference TRBV7-2 and TRBJ2-1, the complete variable domain is GAGVSQSPSNKVTEKGKDVELRCDPISGHTALYWYRQSLGQGLEFLIYFQGNSAPDKSGLPSDRFSAERTGGSVSTLTIQRTQQEDSAVYLCASSLGASGRPGKDEQFFGPGTRLTVL.

This clonotype was seen a few times. This chain connects TRBV6-2 or TRBV6-3 to TRBJ2-5, with D possibly matching TRBD2 (5 bases). CDR3 length: 14 amino acids. Trimming cost V 6 bases and J 11 bases, with 22 bases left between them. Germline CDR1 is MNHEY and CDR2 is SVGEGT. The CDR3 sequence: CASSPDSTYNEQYF. The DNA of the CDR3 is TGTGCCAGCAGCCCGGACTCAACCTACAATGAGCAGTACTTC.

This chain joins TRBV3-1 and TRBJ2-2; D is undetermined. The CDR3 spans 11 residues. Per germline, CDR1 LGHDT and CDR2 YNNKEL (reference sequence). V was shortened by 2 bases and J by 10 bases, with 5 bases between the two germline ends. CDR3: CASSQRAELFF. The CDR3 DNA follows: TGTGCCAGCAGCCAAAGGGCGGAGCTGTTTTTT.

The chain joins TRBV6-2 or TRBV6-3 to TRBJ2-1; perhaps TRBD2 as D (6 bases). There are 15 residues in the CDR3. V shed 4 bases and J shed 6 bases, with 16 bases lying between them. Germline CDR1 and CDR2: MNHEY and SVGEGT. CDR3 residues: CASSSITRGTNEQFF. The DNA of the CDR3 is TGTGCCAGCAGTTCCATAACCCGGGGGACCAATGAGCAGTTCTTC.

The chain recombines TRBV28 with TRBJ1-6; D is undetermined. CDR3 length: 16 residues. With 4 bases removed from V and 6 bases from J, the gap between germline ends came to 16 bases. The V gene's germline CDR1 is MDHEN and CDR2 SYDVKM. The CDR3 DNA sequence: TGTGCCAGCAGTTCCGTTTCGGGGTGGGGTAATTCACCCCTCCACTTT. Amino acid sequence: CASSSVSGWGNSPLHF.

This clonotype was recorded many times. The genes are TRBV7-2 and TRBJ1-5, with D perhaps matching TRBD1 (5 bases). The CDR3 has 15 amino acids. Germline-derived CDR1 and CDR2 are SGHTA and FQGNSA. V was trimmed by 0 bases and J by 8 bases, leaving 14 bases between them. The CDR3 loop is CASSLARPGGEPQHF. The DNA of the CDR3 is TGTGCCAGCAGCTTAGCGAGGCCGGGGGGTGAGCCCCAGCATTTT.

A word on this clonotype: Being one base from a much bigger clone, this may be a read error. The chain joins TRBV28 to TRBJ2-1, with a weak D call TRBD2 (7 bases). Trimming pared 5 bases from V and 8 bases from J, leaving 16 bases between. The germline CDR1 and CDR2 sequences are MDHEN and SYDVKM. The CDR3 is 14 residues long. CDR3 DNA sequence: TGTGCCAGCAGTACTACAGGGACTATTGATGAGCAGTTCTTC. Translated, it gives CASSTTGTIDEQFF. The full variable domain, rest sourced from reference TRBV28 and TRBJ2-1, is DVKVTQSSRYLVKRTGEKVFLECVQDMDHENMFWYRQDPGLGLRLIYFSYDVKMKEKGDIPEGYSVSREKKERFSLILESASTNQTSMYLCASSTTGTIDEQFFGPGTRLTVL.

The V call is TRBV7-9, the J call TRBJ2-7, with D hard to call. Germline V CDR1 and CDR2: SEHNR, FQNEAQ (reference sequence). Trimming took off 2 bases at V and 2 bases at J, with 10 bases between the two ends. This CDR3 is 14 amino acids long. This chain's CDR3 is CASSLKDPPYEQYF. The CDR3 bases are TGTGCCAGCAGCTTAAAGGACCCCCCCTACGAGCAGTACTTC.

This clonotype was seen only a few times. The CDR3 nucleotides are TGCAGTGCTAGAGGGGTCTCGATCTACAATGAGCAGTTCTTC. The encoded protein is CSARGVSIYNEQFF. The rearrangement links TRBV20-1 to TRBJ2-1, with no clear D. The CDR3 spans 14 residues. Trimming removed 1 base from V and 3 bases from J, with 10 bases in between. CDR1 and CDR2 (germline): DFQATT, SNEGSKA (reference sequence).

This clonotype was counted at least ten times. V gene TRBV29-1 combines with J gene TRBJ2-7; D is unresolved. The germline V and J ends were trimmed by 4 bases and 7 bases, with 11 bases remaining between them. This CDR3 comprises 11 residues. The germline V gene encodes CDR1 SQVTM and CDR2 ANQGSEA. The CDR3: CSVGLGSEQYF. The CDR3 DNA reads as TGCAGCGTTGGTCTGGGTAGTGAGCAGTACTTC.

This clonotype was seen only a few times. The V and J genes are TRBV3-1 and TRBJ2-5, with 12 bases identical to TRBD2. The CDR3 has 16 residues. Per the germline V gene, CDR1 is LGHDT and CDR2 is YNNKEL (reference sequence). V gave up 0 bases and J gave up 11 bases; unmatched junction bases: 10. DNA for the CDR3: TGTGCCAGCAGCCAAGAGGCTAGCGGGGGGGTAGATGAGCAGTACTTC. This codes for CASSQEASGGVDEQYF.

This clonotype appeared a few times. The chain is built from TRBV2 and TRBJ2-5; 10 bases are shared with TRBD1. The trim removed 8 bases at V and 11 bases at J, leaving 14 bases unmatched. CDR3 length: 14 amino acids. Germline-derived CDR1 and CDR2 are SNHLY and FYNNEI. For the CDR3, the DNA is TGTGCCAGCCGGACAGGGGGAACGTACAATGAGCAGTACTTC. Its protein product is CASRTGGTYNEQYF.

The rearrangement uses TRBV7-6 and TRBJ2-5; 8 bases are shared with TRBD1. V lost 4 bases to trimming and J lost 1 base; unmatched junction nucleotides: 5. CDR1 is SGHVS, CDR2 FNYEAQ, per germline. The CDR3 length is 15 residues. CDR3 region: CASSSYQGAQETQYF. For the CDR3, the DNA is TGTGCCAGCAGCTCATACCAGGGGGCCCAAGAGACCCAGTACTTC.

This chain uses TRBV9 with TRBJ2-1; tentatively, D is TRBD1 (6 bases). V was shortened by 4 bases and J by 4 bases, with 15 bases between the two germline ends. This CDR3 is 15 amino acids long. Germline V gene lookup returns CDR1 SGDLS and CDR2 YYNGEE. The CDR3 nucleotides are TGTGCCAGCAGCTCCCTGGGGACACTGTACAATGAGCAGTTCTTC. It translates to CASSSLGTLYNEQFF.

As for this clonotype: Sequence at one end of the junction differs from germline and may be a read error. The chain employs TRBV5-1 and TRBJ2-3; a weak D match, TRBD1 (6 bases). CDR1 is SGHRS, CDR2 YFSETQ, per germline. The CDR3 sequence is 15 residues long. The CDR3 DNA reads as TGCGCCAGCAGCCTACAGGGATTTAGCACAGATATGCAGTATTTT. Translating gives CASSLQGFSTDMQYF.

The rearrangement joins TRBV27 to TRBJ2-3, with D unclear. CDR3 size: 14 residues. CDR1 is MNHEY and CDR2 is SMNVEV in the germline V gene (reference sequence). V lost 5 bases and J 2 bases, leaving 11 bases between the germline ends. The CDR3 DNA reads TGTGCCAGCAGTGTGGTCGCTCCCACAGATACGCAGTATTTT. It yields the protein CASSVVAPTDTQYF.

This rearrangement joins TRBV6-1 to TRBJ2-3, with TRBD2 matching 11 bases. This CDR3 has 17 residues. The V and J ends lost 2 bases and 2 bases, in that order; junction bases with no gene match: 6. Germline CDR1 and CDR2: MNHNS and SASEGT. CDR3 residues: CASSELASGGPTDTQYF. In DNA form, the CDR3 reads TGTGCCAGCAGTGAACTAGCTAGCGGGGGGCCCACAGATACGCAGTATTTT.

This clonotype was counted ten times or more. The rearrangement uses TRBV20-1 and TRBJ1-2, with D perhaps TRBD1 (5 bases). V shed 3 bases and J shed 2 bases, with 16 bases lying between them. The CDR3 runs to 15 residues. Looked up from germline, CDR1 is DFQATT and CDR2 is SNEGSKA (reference sequence). The CDR3: CSARTQQRGNYGYTF. As DNA, the CDR3 is TGCAGTGCTAGGACACAACAAAGGGGAAACTATGGCTACACCTTC.

This clonotype has just a few counts. The chain links TRBV4-2 to TRBJ2-1, with 11 nucleotides matching TRBD2. The J call is doubtful: the DNA matches TRBJ2-7 better. The CDR3 runs 16 residues. Germline V gene lookup returns CDR1 LGHNA and CDR2 YNFKEQ. Here the CDR3 DNA reads TGTGCCAGCAGCCAACAACTAGCGGGGGCATACAATGAGCAGTACTTC. This translates into CASSQQLAGAYNEQYF.

The rearrangement joins TRBV5-5 to TRBJ2-5, with TRBD2 matching 7 bases. V lost 0 bases and J lost 2; bases outside the gene matches: 4. The CDR3 contains 15 residues. Germline values: CDR1 SGHKS, CDR2 YYEKEE (reference sequence). The DNA of the CDR3 is TGTGCCAGCAGCTTGGCCCTAGCGGCTCAAGAGACCCAGTACTTC. Protein sequence: CASSLALAAQETQYF.

The chain joins TRBV27 to TRBJ1-1; no definite D call. Trimming took off 3 bases at V and 1 base at J, with 9 bases between the two ends. The CDR3 spans 14 residues. Germline assignment: CDR1 MNHEY and CDR2 SMNVEV (reference sequence). The CDR3 DNA is TGTGCCAGCAGTTTCCGACAAACGAACACTGAAGCTTTCTTT. Translating gives CASSFRQTNTEAFF.

Turning to this clonotype: A much larger clone differs by one base, so this may be a read error. For the CDR3, the DNA is TGCAGCGGCGCTATCCGGGACAGGGTCAATGAGCAGTACTTC. This sequence encodes CSGAIRDRVNEQYF. The rearrangement uses TRBV29-1 and TRBJ2-1; 9 bases align to TRBD1. Gene TRBJ2-7 matches the end of the DNA better, so the J call may be wrong. Germline CDR1 is SQVTM and CDR2 is ANQGSEA. The CDR3 runs to 14 residues.

The chain combines TRBV5-1 with TRBJ2-1; unclear D gene. The end of the DNA is better explained by TRBJ2-7, so the J call may be wrong. The CDR3 covers 15 residues. Germline loops: CDR1 SGHRS, CDR2 YFSETQ. This CDR3 reads CASNQGPSSYNEQYF. CDR3 DNA sequence: TGCGCCAGCAACCAAGGACCGAGCTCCTACAATGAGCAGTACTTC.

This clonotype was counted between two and nine times. V usage is TRBV20-1 and J usage is TRBJ1-2, with 9 bases identical to TRBD1. Trimming at V came to 5 bases and at J to 5 bases, leaving 3 bases not matched to a gene. Germline loops: CDR1 DFQATT, CDR2 SNEGSKA (reference sequence). The CDR3 contains 12 residues. As DNA, the CDR3 is TGCAGTGCTGCCGGGACAGGGTATGGCTACACCTTC. It translates to CSAAGTGYGYTF.